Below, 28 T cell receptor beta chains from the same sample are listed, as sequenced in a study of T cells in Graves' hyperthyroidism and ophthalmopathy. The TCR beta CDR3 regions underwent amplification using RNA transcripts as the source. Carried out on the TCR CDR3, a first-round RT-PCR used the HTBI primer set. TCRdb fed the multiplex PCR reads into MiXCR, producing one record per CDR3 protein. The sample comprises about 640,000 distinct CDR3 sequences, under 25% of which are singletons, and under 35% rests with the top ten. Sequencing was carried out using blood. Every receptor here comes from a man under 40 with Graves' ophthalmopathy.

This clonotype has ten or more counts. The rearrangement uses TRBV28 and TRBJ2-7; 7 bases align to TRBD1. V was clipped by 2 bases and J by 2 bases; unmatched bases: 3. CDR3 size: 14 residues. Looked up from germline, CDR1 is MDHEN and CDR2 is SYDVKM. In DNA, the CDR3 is TGTGCCAGCAGTTTAGGGGGACAGCCCTACGAGCAGTACTTC. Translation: CASSLGGQPYEQYF.

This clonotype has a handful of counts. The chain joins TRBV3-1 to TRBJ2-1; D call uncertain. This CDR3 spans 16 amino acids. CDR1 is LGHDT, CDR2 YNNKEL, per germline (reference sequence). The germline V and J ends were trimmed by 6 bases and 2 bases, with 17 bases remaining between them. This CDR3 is CASSEAPGSPYNEQFF. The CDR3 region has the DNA TGTGCCAGCAGTGAAGCGCCGGGTAGCCCCTACAATGAGCAGTTCTTC.

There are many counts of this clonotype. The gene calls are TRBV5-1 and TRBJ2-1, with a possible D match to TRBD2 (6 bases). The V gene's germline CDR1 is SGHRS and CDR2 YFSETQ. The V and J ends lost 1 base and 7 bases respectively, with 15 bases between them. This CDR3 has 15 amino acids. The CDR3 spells CASSLFVGGVNEQFF. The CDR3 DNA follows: TGCGCCAGCAGCTTGTTTGTTGGAGGGGTAAATGAGCAGTTCTTC. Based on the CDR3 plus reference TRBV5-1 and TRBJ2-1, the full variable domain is KAGVTQTPRYLIKTRGQQVTLSCSPISGHRSVSWYQQTPGQGLQFLFEYFSETQRNKGNFPGRFSGRQFSNSRSEMNVSTLELGDSALYLCASSLFVGGVNEQFFGPGTRLTVL.

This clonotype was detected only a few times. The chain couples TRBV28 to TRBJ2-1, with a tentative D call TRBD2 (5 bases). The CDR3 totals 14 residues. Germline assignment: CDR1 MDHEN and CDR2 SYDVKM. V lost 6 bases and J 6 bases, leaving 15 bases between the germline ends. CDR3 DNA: TGTGCCAGCAGCGGACTGTCAGGAGTCAATGAGCAGTTCTTC. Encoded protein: CASSGLSGVNEQFF.

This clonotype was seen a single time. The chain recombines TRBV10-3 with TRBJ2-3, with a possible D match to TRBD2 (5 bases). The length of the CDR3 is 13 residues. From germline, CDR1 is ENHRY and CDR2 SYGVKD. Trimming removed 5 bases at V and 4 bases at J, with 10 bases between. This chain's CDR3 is CAISRDNPDTQYF. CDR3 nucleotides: TGTGCCATCAGTCGGGATAACCCAGATACGCAGTATTTT.

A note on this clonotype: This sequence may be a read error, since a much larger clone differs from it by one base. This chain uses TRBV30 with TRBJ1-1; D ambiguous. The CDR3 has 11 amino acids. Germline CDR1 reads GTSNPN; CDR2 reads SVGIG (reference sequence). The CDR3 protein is CAWGDNTEAFF. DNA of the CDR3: TGTGCATGGGGTGACAACACTGAAGCTTTCTTT.

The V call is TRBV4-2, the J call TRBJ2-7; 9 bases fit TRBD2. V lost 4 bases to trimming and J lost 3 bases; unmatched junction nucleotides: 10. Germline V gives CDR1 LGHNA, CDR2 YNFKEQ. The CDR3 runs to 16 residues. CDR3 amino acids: CASSLGLASLLYEQYF. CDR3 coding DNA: TGTGCCAGCAGCCTCGGACTAGCGTCGCTCCTCTACGAGCAGTACTTC.

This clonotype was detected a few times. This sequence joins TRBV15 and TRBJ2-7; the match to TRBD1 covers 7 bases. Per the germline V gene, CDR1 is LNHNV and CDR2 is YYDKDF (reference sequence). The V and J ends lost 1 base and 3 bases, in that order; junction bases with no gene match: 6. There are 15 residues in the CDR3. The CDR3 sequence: CATSRGPGQYYEQYF. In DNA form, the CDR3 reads TGTGCCACCAGCAGAGGGCCGGGACAGTACTACGAGCAGTACTTC.

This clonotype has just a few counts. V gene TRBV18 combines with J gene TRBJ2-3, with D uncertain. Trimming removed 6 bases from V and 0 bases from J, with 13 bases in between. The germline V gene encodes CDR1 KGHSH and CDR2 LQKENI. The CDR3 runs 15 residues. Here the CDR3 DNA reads TGTGCCAGCTCCCTTGATCGCCTGAGCACAGATACGCAGTATTTT. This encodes CASSLDRLSTDTQYF. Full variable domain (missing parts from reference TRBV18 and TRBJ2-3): NAGVMQNPRHLVRRRGQEARLRCSPMKGHSHVYWYRQLPEEGLKFMVYLQKENIIDESGMPKERFSAEFPKEGPSILRIQQVVRGDSAAYFCASSLDRLSTDTQYFGPGTRLTVL.

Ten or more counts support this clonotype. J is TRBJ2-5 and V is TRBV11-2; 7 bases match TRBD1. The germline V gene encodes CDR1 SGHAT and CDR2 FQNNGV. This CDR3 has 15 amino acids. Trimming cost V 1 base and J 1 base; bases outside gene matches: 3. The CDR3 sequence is CASSLGDRIQETQYF. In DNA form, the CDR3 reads TGTGCCAGCAGCTTAGGGGACAGAATCCAAGAGACCCAGTACTTC.

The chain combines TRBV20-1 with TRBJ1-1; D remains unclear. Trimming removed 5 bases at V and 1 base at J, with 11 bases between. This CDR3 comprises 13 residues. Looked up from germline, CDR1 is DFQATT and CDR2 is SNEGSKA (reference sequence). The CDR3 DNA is TGCAGTGCTCCTCTTGCCCCGAACACTGAAGCTTTCTTT. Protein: CSAPLAPNTEAFF.

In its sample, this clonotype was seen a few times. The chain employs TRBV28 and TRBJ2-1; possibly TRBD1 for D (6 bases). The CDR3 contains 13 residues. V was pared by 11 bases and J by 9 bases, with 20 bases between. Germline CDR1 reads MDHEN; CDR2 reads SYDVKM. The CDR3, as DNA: TGTGCCGGCCGGGACACCGGGAAGGGTGAGCAGTTCTTC. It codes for CAGRDTGKGEQFF.

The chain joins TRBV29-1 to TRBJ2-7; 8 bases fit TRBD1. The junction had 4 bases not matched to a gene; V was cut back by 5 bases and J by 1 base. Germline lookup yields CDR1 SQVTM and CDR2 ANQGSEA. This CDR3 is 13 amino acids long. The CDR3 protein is CSVYRQGSYEQYF. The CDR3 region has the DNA TGCAGCGTTTATAGACAGGGGTCCTACGAGCAGTACTTC.

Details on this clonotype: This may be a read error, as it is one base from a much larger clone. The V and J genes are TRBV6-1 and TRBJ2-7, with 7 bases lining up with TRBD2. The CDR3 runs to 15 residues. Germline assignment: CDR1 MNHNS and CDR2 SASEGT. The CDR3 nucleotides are TGTGCCAGCAGTGAAGCGGGGGGAGGGCCGGTCGAGCAGCACTTC. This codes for CASSEAGGGPVEQHF.

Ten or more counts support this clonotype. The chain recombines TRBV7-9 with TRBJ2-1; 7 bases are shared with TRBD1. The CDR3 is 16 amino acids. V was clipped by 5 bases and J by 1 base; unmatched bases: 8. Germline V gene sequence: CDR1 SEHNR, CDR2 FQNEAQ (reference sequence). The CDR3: CASSPRTGASYNEQFF. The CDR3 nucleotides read TGTGCCAGCAGCCCCCGTACAGGGGCGTCCTACAATGAGCAGTTCTTC. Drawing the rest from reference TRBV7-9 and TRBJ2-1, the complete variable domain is DTGVSQNPRHKITKRGQNVTFRCDPISEHNRLYWYRQTLGQGPEFLTYFQNEAQLEKSRLLSDRFSAERPKGSFSTLEIQRTEQGDSAMYLCASSPRTGASYNEQFFGPGTRLTVL.

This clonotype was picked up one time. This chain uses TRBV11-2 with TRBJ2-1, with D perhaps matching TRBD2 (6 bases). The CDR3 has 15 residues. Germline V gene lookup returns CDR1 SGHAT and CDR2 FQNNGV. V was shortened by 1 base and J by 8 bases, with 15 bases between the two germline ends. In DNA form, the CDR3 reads TGTGCCAGCAGCTTAGCTTCGGGAGTATGGTATGAGCAGTTCTTC. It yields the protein CASSLASGVWYEQFF.

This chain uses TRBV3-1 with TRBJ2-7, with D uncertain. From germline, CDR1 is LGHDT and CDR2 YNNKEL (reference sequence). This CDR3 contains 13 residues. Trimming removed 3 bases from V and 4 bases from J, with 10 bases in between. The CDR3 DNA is TGTGCCAGCAGCCATCGACGACAATACGAGCAGTACTTC. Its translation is CASSHRRQYEQYF.

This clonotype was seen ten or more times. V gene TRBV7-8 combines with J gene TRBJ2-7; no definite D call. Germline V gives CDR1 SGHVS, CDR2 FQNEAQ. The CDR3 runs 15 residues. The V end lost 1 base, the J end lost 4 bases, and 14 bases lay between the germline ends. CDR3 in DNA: TGTGCCAGCAGCTTAGGGTATCTGTATGGGTACGAGCAGTACTTC. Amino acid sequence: CASSLGYLYGYEQYF.

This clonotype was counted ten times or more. DNA of the CDR3: TGTGCCAGCATCGTCCAGGGGGCGAAGACTGAAGCTTTCTTT. Protein sequence: CASIVQGAKTEAFF. The chain couples TRBV12-3 or TRBV12-4 to TRBJ1-1; 8 bases are a match to TRBD1. V dropped 7 bases and J dropped 5; count of bases not matched to a gene: 9. The CDR3 loop spans 14 amino acids.

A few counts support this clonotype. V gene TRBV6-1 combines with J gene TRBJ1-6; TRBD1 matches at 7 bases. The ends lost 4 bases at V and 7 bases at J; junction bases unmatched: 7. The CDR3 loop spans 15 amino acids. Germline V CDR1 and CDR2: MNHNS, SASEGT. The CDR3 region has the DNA TGTGCCAGCAGTGTCTACAGGGGTAGGAATTCACCCCTCCACTTT. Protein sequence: CASSVYRGRNSPLHF.

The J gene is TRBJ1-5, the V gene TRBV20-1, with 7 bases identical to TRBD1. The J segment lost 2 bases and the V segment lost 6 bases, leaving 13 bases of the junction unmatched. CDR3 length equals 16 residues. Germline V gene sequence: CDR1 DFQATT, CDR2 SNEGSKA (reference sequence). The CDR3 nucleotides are TGCAGTGCCACTCCCCCATTGACAGGGCGCAATCAGCCCCAGCATTTT. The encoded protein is CSATPPLTGRNQPQHF.

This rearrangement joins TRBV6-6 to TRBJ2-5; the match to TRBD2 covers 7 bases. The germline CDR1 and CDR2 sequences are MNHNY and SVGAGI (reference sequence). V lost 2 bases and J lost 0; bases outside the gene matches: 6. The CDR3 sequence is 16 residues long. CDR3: CASSYGDYLYQETQYF. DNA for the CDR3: TGTGCCAGCAGTTACGGGGACTACTTATACCAAGAGACCCAGTACTTC.

CDR3 nucleotide sequence: TGTGCCAGCTCACCAAACTCACCGAACACCGGGGAGCTGTTTTTT. It yields the protein CASSPNSPNTGELFF. The chain links TRBV18 to TRBJ2-2, with no clear D. Per germline, CDR1 KGHSH and CDR2 LQKENI. V lost 2 bases and J lost 0, with 7 bases in between. CDR3 length: 15 residues.

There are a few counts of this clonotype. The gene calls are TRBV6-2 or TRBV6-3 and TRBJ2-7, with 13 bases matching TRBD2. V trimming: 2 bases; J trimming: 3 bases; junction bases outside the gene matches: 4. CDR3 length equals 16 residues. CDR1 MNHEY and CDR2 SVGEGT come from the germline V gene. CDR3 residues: CASSYPGLAGVYEQYF. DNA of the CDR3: TGTGCCAGCAGTTACCCCGGACTAGCGGGAGTCTACGAGCAGTACTTC.

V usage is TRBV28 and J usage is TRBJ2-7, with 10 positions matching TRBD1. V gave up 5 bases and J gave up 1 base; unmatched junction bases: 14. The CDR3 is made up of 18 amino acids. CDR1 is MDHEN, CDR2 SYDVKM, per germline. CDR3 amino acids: CASSHAGTGEGYSYEQYF. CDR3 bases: TGTGCCAGCAGTCACGCCGGGACAGGGGAAGGGTATTCCTACGAGCAGTACTTC.

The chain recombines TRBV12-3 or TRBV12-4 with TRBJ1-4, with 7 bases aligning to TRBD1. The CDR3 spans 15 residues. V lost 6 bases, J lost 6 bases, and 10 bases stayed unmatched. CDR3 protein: CASRSLGTEDEKLFF. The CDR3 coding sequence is TGTGCCAGCAGATCGTTAGGGACAGAGGATGAAAAACTGTTTTTT.

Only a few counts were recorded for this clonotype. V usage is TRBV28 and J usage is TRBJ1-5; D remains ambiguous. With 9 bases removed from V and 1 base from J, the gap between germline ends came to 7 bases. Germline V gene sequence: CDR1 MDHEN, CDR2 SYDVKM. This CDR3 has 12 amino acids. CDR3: CASEGSNQPQHF. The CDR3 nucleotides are TGTGCCAGTGAAGGCAGCAATCAGCCCCAGCATTTT.

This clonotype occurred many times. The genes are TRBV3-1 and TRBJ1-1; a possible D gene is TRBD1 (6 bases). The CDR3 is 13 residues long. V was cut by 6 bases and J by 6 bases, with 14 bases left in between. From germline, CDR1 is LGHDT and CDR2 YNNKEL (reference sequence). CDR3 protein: CASRKGGGPEAFF. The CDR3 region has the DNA TGTGCCAGCAGGAAAGGGGGTGGTCCTGAAGCTTTCTTT.